This paragraph covers one T cell receptor beta chain sequence. Noted treatment: oral pan-JAK inhibitor, 5-10 mg twice daily. These data are taken from a study of CD8+ T cells in alopecia areata. The authors extracted RNA and reverse transcribed it into cDNA as the sequencing template. Clones were read by immunoSEQ multiplex PCR, and TCRdb kept only the in-frame ones, dropping some. Of 70,000 or so clones detected, approximately 29% appear once; the ten largest clones hold more than 12%. Trimming removed 1 base at V and 3 bases at J, with 10 bases between. CDR1 is GTSNPN, CDR2 SVGIG, per germline (reference sequence). CDR3 size: 13 residues.

The sample here was CD8+ T cells sorted from blood, taken at week 4, from a patient treated with tofacitinib. The chain is built from TRBV30 and TRBJ2-7, with D possibly being TRBD2 (6 bases). The receptor's source is a human donor with alopecia areata. CDR3 sequence (DNA): TGTGCCTGGAGTGGGTCAGCGGGCTACGAGCAGTACTTC. It is translated as CAWSGSAGYEQYF.